This T cell receptor beta chain is from a study of T cells in localized non-small cell lung cancer. This CDR3 comprises 15 residues. Germline V lookup: CDR1 SGHRS, CDR2 YFSETQ. Trimming cost V 2 bases and J 3 bases, with 14 bases left between them. The protocol was immunoSEQ multiplex PCR, while the TCRdb copy is restricted to in-frame clones and leaves out a portion. In the table there are approximately 100,000 clones, around 90% of which are singletons. V usage is TRBV5-1 and J usage is TRBJ1-1; TRBD1 might be the D (5 bases). The sequence came from a woman aged 35 to 69 with stage II squamous cell lung carcinoma. Source: PBMCs, taken before any cancer treatment. CDR3 DNA sequence: TGCGCCAGCAGCTTTGGGGGGACCACGGACACTGAAGCTTTCTTT. As protein: CASSFGGTTDTEAFF.